The 11 T cell receptor beta chains presented below share a single source sample, sequenced in a study of shared clonotypes between healthy human individuals. Assay: immunoSEQ multiplex PCR; the TCRdb copy retains only in-frame clones and omits some. The sample has under 700,000 clones; approximately 95% are singletons. In the naive CD8 group, cells lacked CD45RO and were positively selected for CCR7, so terminally differentiated effector memory CD45RA+ cells were left out. The specimen was naive CD8+ T cells sorted from blood. The receptors come from a woman aged 25 to 39 in good health.

A note on this clone: Other DNA sequences within the sample encode an identical CDR3. The rearrangement uses TRBV5-6 and TRBJ2-1, with a weak D call TRBD2 (5 bases). V shed 0 bases and J shed 7 bases, with 5 bases lying between them. Germline V gives CDR1 SGHDT, CDR2 YYEEEE. CDR3 length: 12 amino acids. CDR3 nucleotides: TGTGCCAGCAGCTTGGGAGGGAATGAGCAGTTCTTC. As protein: CASSLGGNEQFF.

The chain joins TRBV5-4 to TRBJ2-7; no firm D call. Germline loops: CDR1 SGHNT, CDR2 YYREEE (reference sequence). The V and J ends lost 4 bases and 0 bases respectively, with 20 bases between them. CDR3 size: 17 residues. CDR3: CASSHPWEDHSSYEQYF. The CDR3 nucleotides are TGTGCCAGCAGCCACCCCTGGGAAGACCACAGCTCCTACGAGCAGTACTTC.

This rearrangement joins TRBV25-1 to TRBJ2-3; D is ambiguous. This CDR3 contains 12 residues. V gave up 2 bases and J gave up 1 base, with 1 base separating them. In germline, CDR1 is MGHDK, CDR2 SYGVNS. The CDR3 DNA is TGTGCCAGCAGTGAAGGCACAGATACGCAGTATTTT. It yields the protein CASSEGTDTQYF. The full variable domain, completed using reference TRBV25-1 and TRBJ2-3, is EADIYQTPRYLVIGTGKKITLECSQTMGHDKMYWYQQDPGMELHLIHYSYGVNSTEKGDLSSESTVSRIRTEHFPLTLESARPSHTSQYLCASSEGTDTQYFGPGTRLTVL.

The rearrangement joins TRBV27 to TRBJ2-1; 13 bases align to TRBD2. This CDR3 has 15 amino acids. The ends lost 6 bases at V and 10 bases at J; junction bases unmatched: 9. The germline CDR1 and CDR2 sequences are MNHEY and SMNVEV (reference sequence). CDR3: CASRSLAGGPREQFF. The CDR3 coding sequence is TGTGCCAGCAGATCACTAGCGGGAGGGCCAAGGGAGCAGTTCTTC.

V is TRBV6-1 and J is TRBJ1-2; D call uncertain. The CDR3 has 15 amino acids. The germline gives CDR1 MNHNS, CDR2 SASEGT. With 6 bases removed from V and 4 bases from J, the gap between germline ends came to 18 bases. CDR3 amino acids: CASSEIGPNAYGYTF. Here the CDR3 DNA reads TGTGCCAGCAGCGAAATAGGCCCAAACGCCTATGGCTACACCTTC.

The chain is built from TRBV18 and TRBJ2-4; D possibly matches TRBD1 or TRBD2 (5 bases each). There are 16 residues in the CDR3. V lost 2 bases to trimming and J lost 7 bases, with 18 bases between them. Per germline, CDR1 KGHSH and CDR2 LQKENI. The CDR3 region is CASSPGDETYTNIQYF. Written as DNA, the CDR3 is TGTGCCAGCTCACCAGGGGACGAAACTTACACGAACATTCAGTACTTC.

This clone was recorded once. V and J are TRBV4-2 and TRBJ2-7, with 7 bases matching TRBD2. The CDR3 spans 20 residues. Germline CDR1 reads LGHNA; CDR2 reads YNFKEQ. V lost 1 base, J lost 7 bases, and 25 bases stayed unmatched. Here the CDR3 DNA reads TGTGCCAGCAGCCAAGTCCTCCCTAGCGGCACCACCAGCAAGACGGGGGAGCAGTACTTC. It specifies CASSQVLPSGTTSKTGEQYF.

This rearrangement joins TRBV27 to TRBJ2-2, with D perhaps being TRBD1 or TRBD2 (5 bases each). Germline V gives CDR1 MNHEY, CDR2 SMNVEV (reference sequence). V was clipped by 4 bases and J by 8 bases, with 8 bases between them. This CDR3 has 12 residues. For the CDR3, the DNA is TGTGCCAGCAGTTGGGGACCGGGGGAGCTGTTTTTT. Protein: CASSWGPGELFF.

The CDR3 DNA follows: TGTGCCAGCAGCCAAGATCCGGGAATTTGGAACGAGCAGTACTTC. Translation: CASSQDPGIWNEQYF. The chain uses TRBV4-2 and TRBJ2-7, with D possibly TRBD2 on 5 matching bases. Trimming removed 0 bases from V and 5 bases from J, with 14 bases in between. The CDR3 contains 15 residues. CDR1 is LGHNA and CDR2 is YNFKEQ in the germline V gene.

The chain employs TRBV6-6 and TRBJ2-7; 10 nucleotides agree with TRBD1. CDR1 MNHNY and CDR2 SVGAGI come from the germline V gene (reference sequence). The CDR3 has 16 amino acids. V was pared by 6 bases and J by 3 bases, with 11 bases of the junction left unmatched. The CDR3: CASSVTGGTGVYEQYF. CDR3 sequence (DNA): TGTGCCAGCAGCGTTACCGGCGGGACAGGGGTCTACGAGCAGTACTTC.

The table lists this clone with a count of one. The chain recombines TRBV29-1 with TRBJ2-7; D call uncertain. The V and J ends lost 0 bases and 2 bases respectively, with 17 bases between them. There are 16 residues in the CDR3. CDR1 SQVTM and CDR2 ANQGSEA come from the germline V gene. This chain's CDR3 is CSVEDGVENNPYEQYF. In DNA form, the CDR3 reads TGCAGCGTTGAAGATGGAGTCGAAAACAACCCCTACGAGCAGTACTTC.